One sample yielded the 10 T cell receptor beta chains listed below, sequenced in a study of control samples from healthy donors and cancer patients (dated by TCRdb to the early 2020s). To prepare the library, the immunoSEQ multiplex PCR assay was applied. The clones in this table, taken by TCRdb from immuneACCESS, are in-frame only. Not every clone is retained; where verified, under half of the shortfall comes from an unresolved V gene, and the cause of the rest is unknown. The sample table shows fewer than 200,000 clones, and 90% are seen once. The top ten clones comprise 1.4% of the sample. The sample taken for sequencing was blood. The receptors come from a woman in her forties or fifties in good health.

CDR3 region: CAGRGVGAYEQYF. For the CDR3, the DNA is TGTGCCGGGCGGGGGGTCGGAGCCTACGAGCAGTACTTC. The gene calls are TRBV28 and TRBJ2-7, with 8 bases lining up with TRBD2. The CDR3 contains 13 residues. The germline V gene has CDR1 MDHEN and CDR2 SYDVKM. J was trimmed by 2 bases and V by 11 bases; bases with no gene match: 8.

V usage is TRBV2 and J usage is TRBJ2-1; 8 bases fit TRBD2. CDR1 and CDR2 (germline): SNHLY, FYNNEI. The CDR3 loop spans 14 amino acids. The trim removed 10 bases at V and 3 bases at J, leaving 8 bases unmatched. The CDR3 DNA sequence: TGTGCCATTCCCGCGGGAGGAAGCTACAATGAGCAGTTCTTC. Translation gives CAIPAGGSYNEQFF.

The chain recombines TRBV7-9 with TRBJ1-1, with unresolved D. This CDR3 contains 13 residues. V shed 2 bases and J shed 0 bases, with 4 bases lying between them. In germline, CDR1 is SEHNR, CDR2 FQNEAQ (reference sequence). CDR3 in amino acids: CASSLSMNTEAFF. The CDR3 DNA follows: TGTGCCAGCAGCTTAAGTATGAACACTGAAGCTTTCTTT.

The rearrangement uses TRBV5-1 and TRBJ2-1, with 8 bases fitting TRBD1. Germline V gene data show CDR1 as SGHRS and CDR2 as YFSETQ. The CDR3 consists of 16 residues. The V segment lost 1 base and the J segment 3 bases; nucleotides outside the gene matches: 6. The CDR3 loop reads CASSLYSGGVYNEQFF. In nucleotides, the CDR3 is TGCGCCAGCAGCTTGTATTCAGGGGGCGTCTACAATGAGCAGTTCTTC.

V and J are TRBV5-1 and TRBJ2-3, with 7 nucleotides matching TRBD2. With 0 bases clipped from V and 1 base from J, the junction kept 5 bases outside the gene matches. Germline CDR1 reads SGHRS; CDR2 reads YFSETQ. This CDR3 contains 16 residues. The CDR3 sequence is CASSLARAGGTDTQYF. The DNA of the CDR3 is TGCGCCAGCAGCTTGGCTCGCGCGGGAGGCACAGATACGCAGTATTTT.

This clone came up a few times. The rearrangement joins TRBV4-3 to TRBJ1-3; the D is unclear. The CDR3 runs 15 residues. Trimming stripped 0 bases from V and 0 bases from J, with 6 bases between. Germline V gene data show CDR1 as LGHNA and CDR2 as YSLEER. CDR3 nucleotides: TGCGCCAGCAGCCAAGATCGGCACTCTGGAAACACCATATATTTT. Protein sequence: CASSQDRHSGNTIYF.

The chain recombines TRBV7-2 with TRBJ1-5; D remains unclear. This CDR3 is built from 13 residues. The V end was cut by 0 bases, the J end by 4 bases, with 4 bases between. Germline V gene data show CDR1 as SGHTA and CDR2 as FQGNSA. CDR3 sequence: CASSLAMNQPQHF. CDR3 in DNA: TGTGCCAGCAGCTTAGCGATGAATCAGCCCCAGCATTTT.

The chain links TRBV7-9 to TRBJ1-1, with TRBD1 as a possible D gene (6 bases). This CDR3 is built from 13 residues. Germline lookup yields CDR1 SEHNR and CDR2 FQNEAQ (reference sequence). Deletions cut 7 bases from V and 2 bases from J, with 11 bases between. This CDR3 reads CASNPGHNTEAFF. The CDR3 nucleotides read TGTGCCAGCAACCCGGGACACAACACTGAAGCTTTCTTT.

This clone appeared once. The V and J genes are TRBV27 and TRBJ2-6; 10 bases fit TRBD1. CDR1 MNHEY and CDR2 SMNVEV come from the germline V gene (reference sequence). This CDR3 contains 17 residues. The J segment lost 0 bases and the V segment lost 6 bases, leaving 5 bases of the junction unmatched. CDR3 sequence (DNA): TGTGCCAGCAGCGTGGACAGGGGGGTCTCTGGGGCCAACGTCCTGACTTTC. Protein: CASSVDRGVSGANVLTF.

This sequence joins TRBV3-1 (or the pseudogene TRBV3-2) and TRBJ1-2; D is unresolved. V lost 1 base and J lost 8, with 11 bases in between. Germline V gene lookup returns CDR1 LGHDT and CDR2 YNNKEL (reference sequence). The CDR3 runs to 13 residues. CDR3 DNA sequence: TGTGCCAGCAGCCAAGTCGGGCAGGCCGGCTACACCTTC. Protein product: CASSQVGQAGYTF.